These T cell receptor beta chains were read from a single sample in a study of T cells in Graves' hyperthyroidism and ophthalmopathy. TCRdb fed the multiplex PCR reads into MiXCR, producing one record per CDR3 protein. The table shows over 450,000 distinct CDR3 sequences, with approximately 15% occurring only once. The sequenced sample consisted of blood. Source of these receptors: a woman under 30 with Graves' hyperthyroidism. CDR3s include the opening cysteine and the closing phenylalanine or tryptophan. A D gene is named only where the DNA matches it firmly. The listing skips clone size in some rows; elsewhere it reads once, few, many or a size class.

size	V	D	J	DNA	CDR3
many	TRBV20-1	TRBD2	TRBJ2-1	TGCAGTGCTAGGGTTAGCGGGAGCGATGAGCAGTTCTTC	CSARVSGSDEQFF
NA	TRBV13	NA	TRBJ2-7	TGTGCCAGCGGGAGAGGGGACGAGCAGTACTTC	CASGRGDEQYF
once	TRBV3-1	NA	TRBJ2-3	TGTGCCAGCAGCCCCGGTATTCGGAGCACAGATACGCAGTATTTT	CASSPGIRSTDTQYF
many	TRBV29-1	NA	TRBJ2-1	TGCAGCGTTGCTGGTGCGAGCTCCTACAATGAGCAGTTCTTC	CSVAGASSYNEQFF
many	TRBV2	NA	TRBJ1-2	TGTGCCAGCACGTTTGGGCGTGATTATGGCTACACCTTC	CASTFGRDYGYTF
NA	TRBV9	TRBD1	TRBJ1-1	TGTGCCACCTCCGGACAGGACACTGAAGCTTTCTTT	CATSGQDTEAFF
NA	TRBV7-3	TRBD2	TRBJ2-3	TGTGCCAGCAGCCCCGCACTAGCGGGAGGATCGATAGGAGACACAGATACGCAGTATTTT	CASSPALAGGSIGDTDTQYF
NA	TRBV7-2	TRBD1	TRBJ2-5	TGTGCCAGCAGCCTTCTACCTGGACAGGGTACGGAGACCCAGTACTTC	CASSLLPGQGTETQYF
many	TRBV29-1	TRBD2	TRBJ2-5	TGCAGCGTGGGGATTAGCGGGGGGGAGACCCAGTACTTC	CSVGISGGETQYF
many	TRBV24-1	NA	TRBJ2-3	TGTGCCACCAGCCAGGGTTTCGCAGATACGCAGTATTTT	CATSQGFADTQYF
NA	TRBV10-3	TRBD2	TRBJ2-3	TGTGCCATCAGTGAAGGTAGCGGGGCAGATACGCAGTATTTT	CAISEGSGADTQYF
many	TRBV12-3/TRBV12-4	NA	TRBJ2-5	TGTGCCAGCAGGCTGACAGGGAGGGACCAAGAGACCCAGTACTTC	CASRLTGRDQETQYF
many	TRBV28	TRBD2	TRBJ2-7	TGTGCCAGCAGTTCCGCATCGGGACTAGGAGGTCACGAGCAGTACTTC	CASSSASGLGGHEQYF
many	TRBV5-8	NA	TRBJ2-1	TGTGCCAGCAGCTGGCATGGTTACACCGGAGGACCCACTTACAATGAGCAGTTCTTC	CASSWHGYTGGPTYNEQFF
many	TRBV11-2	NA	TRBJ1-5	TGTGCCAGCAGCTCAGGGTTGGGGGCCGTCAATCAGCCCCAGCATTTT	CASSSGLGAVNQPQHF
NA	TRBV20-1	NA	TRBJ1-5	TGCAGTGCTAGACGAAGAGGGAATAGCAATCAGCCCCAGCATTTT	CSARRRGNSNQPQHF
many	TRBV7-3	NA	TRBJ2-1	TGTGCCAGCAGCTCCCTAAGTGGGATCAATGAGCAGTTCTTC	CASSSLSGINEQFF
few	TRBV4-1	TRBD2	TRBJ2-5	TGCGCCAGCAGCCAAGTGACTCCGGGACCCCGGGGGGGAGAGACCCAGTACTTC	CASSQVTPGPRGGETQYF
few	TRBV15	TRBD2	TRBJ2-7	TGTGCCACCAGCAGTCCGGGACTAGCGGGTTCCTACGAGCAGTACTTC	CATSSPGLAGSYEQYF
NA	TRBV19	TRBD1	TRBJ1-5	TGTGCCAGTAGCCCGGAGGGGGCTAATCAGCCCCAGCATTTT	CASSPEGANQPQHF
many	TRBV28	TRBD2	TRBJ2-7	TGTGCCAGCAGTTTATGGTCTAGCGGGATATACGAGCAGTACTTC	CASSLWSSGIYEQYF
NA	TRBV10-1	TRBD2	TRBJ2-1	TGCGCCAGCAGCGAAACTAGCGGACTATACAATGAGCAGTTCTTC	CASSETSGLYNEQFF
NA	TRBV27	NA	TRBJ2-4	TGTGCCAGCAGTTTATCAACAGGTCTCAGCAAAAACATTCAGTACTTC	CASSLSTGLSKNIQYF
few	TRBV24-1	TRBD2	TRBJ2-3	TGTGCCACCAGTAACCGACTAGCGGGAGGGCCGGGGGCGCAGTATTTT	CATSNRLAGGPGAQYF
few	TRBV18	NA	TRBJ1-2	TGTGCCAGCTCACCCGACAGCTACTATGGCTACACCTTC	CASSPDSYYGYTF
NA	TRBV18	NA	TRBJ2-7	TGTGCCAGCTCACCGCAGATCTACGATCAGTACTTC	CASSPQIYDQYF
NA	TRBV20-1	NA	TRBJ2-5	TGCAGTGCTAGGAACCTGGGGGGGCGGGAGACCCAGTACTTC	CSARNLGGRETQYF
many	TRBV20-1	TRBD1	TRBJ1-3	TGCAGTGCTAGAGCTACAGGGGCCGGAAACACCATATATTTT	CSARATGAGNTIYF
NA	TRBV6-1	NA	TRBJ1-1	TGTGCCAGCAGTGGCGGGGGTTTCACTGAAGCTTTCTTT	CASSGGGFTEAFF
many	TRBV5-1	TRBD1	TRBJ2-3	TGCGCCAGCAGCCCTCCTCTCAGGACAGGGGTGACAGATACGCAGTATTTT	CASSPPLRTGVTDTQYF
many	TRBV11-3	NA	TRBJ2-6	TGTGCCAGCGGGGGACTCTTTTCGTCTGGGGCCAACGTCCTGACTTTC	CASGGLFSSGANVLTF
NA	TRBV19	NA	TRBJ1-5	TGTGCCAGTAGGGACACCATCAATCAGCCCCAGCATTTT	CASRDTINQPQHF
many	TRBV11-1	NA	TRBJ1-1	TGTGCCAGCAGCTTCGGTGTGGGGAACACTGAAGCTTTCTTT	CASSFGVGNTEAFF
many	TRBV18	TRBD2	TRBJ2-1	TGTGCCAGCTCACCCCGGACTAGCGGGAGGGTCGACAATGAGCAGTTCTTC	CASSPRTSGRVDNEQFF
many	TRBV5-1	NA	TRBJ2-5	TGCGCCAGCAGCTTGGGCCGGGACCAAGAGACCCAGTACTTC	CASSLGRDQETQYF